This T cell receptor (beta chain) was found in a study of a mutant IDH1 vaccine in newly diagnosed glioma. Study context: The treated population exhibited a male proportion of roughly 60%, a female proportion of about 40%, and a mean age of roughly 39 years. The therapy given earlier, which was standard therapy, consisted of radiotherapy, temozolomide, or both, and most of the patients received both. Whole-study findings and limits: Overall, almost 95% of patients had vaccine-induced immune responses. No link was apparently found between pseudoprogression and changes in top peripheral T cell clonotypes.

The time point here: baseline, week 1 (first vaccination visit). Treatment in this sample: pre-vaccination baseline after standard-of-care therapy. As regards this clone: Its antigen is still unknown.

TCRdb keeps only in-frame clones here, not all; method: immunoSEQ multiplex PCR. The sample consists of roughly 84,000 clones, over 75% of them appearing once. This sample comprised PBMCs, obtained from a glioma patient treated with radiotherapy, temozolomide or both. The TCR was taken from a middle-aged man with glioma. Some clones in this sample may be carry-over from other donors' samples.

The chain's CDR3 is CASSVRAGGLSGELFF. The CDR3 DNA follows: TGTGCCAGCAGTGTTAGGGCGGGCGGACTTAGCGGGGAGCTGTTTTTT. This chain joins TRBV6-1 and TRBJ2-2; the D gene is possibly TRBD2 (5 bases). The germline gives CDR1 MNHNS, CDR2 SASEGT. V dropped 4 bases and J dropped 7 bases, with 19 bases sitting between them. The CDR3 has 16 amino acids.